The clone carrying this T cell receptor (beta chain) has only a few counts. What it binds is not known. The data derive from a study of T cells after yellow fever vaccination. General study findings and limits: Repertoires obtained by FACS sorting could include abundant clonotypes that entered as contaminants from the bulk population.

The V gene's germline CDR1 is MNHNS and CDR2 SASEGT. The CDR3 has 14 residues. The trim removed 7 bases at V and 1 base at J, leaving 4 bases unmatched. 5'RACE template switching added a universal primer site and UMIs to TCR cDNA. TCRdb processed the 5' RACE reads anew with MiXCR; each CDR3 protein has one entry. In the table there are roughly 320,000 distinct CDR3 sequences, about 10% of which are singletons. V usage is TRBV6-1 and J usage is TRBJ2-3; TRBD1 matches at 8 bases. This material consisted of CD4+ T cells sorted from PBMCs, taken 45 days after the yellow fever booster vaccination. The receptor's source is a man younger than 35 who received the YFV17D yellow fever vaccine. The CDR3 protein is CASIPTGGTDTQYF. CDR3 bases: TGTGCCAGCATACCGACAGGGGGCACAGATACGCAGTATTTT.